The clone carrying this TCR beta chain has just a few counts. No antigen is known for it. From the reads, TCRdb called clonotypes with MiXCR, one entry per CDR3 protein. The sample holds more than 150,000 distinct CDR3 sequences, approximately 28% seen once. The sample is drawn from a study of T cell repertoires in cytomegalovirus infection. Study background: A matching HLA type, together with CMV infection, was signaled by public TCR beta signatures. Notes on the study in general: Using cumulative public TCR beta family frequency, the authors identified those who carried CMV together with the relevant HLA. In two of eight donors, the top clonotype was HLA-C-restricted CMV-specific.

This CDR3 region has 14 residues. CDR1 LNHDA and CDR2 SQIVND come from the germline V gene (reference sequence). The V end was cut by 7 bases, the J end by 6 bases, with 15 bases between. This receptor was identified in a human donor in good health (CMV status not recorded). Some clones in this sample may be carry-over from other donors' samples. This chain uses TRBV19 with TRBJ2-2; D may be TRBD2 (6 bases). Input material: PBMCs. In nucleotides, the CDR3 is TGTGCCAGTATCCATCGGGGGATGCCCGGGGAGCTGTTTTTT. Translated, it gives CASIHRGMPGELFF.